This TCR beta chain derives from a study of T cell responses to AZD1222 COVID-19 vaccine. Clones were sequenced by immunoSEQ multiplex PCR, and TCRdb holds only the in-frame ones, with some missing. The repertoire holds 100,000 to 150,000 clones, with approximately 90% as singletons. J was trimmed by 2 bases and V by 6 bases; bases with no gene match: 12. This CDR3 comprises 17 residues. Germline V lookup: CDR1 ENHRY, CDR2 SYGVKD. The chain combines TRBV10-3 with TRBJ2-3, with 9 bases fitting TRBD1. The sequence came from an adult who received the MenACWY meningococcal vaccine as a control. The specimen was peripheral blood, collected 28 days after the second dose of the MenACWY control vaccine. The CDR3 region has the DNA TGTGCCATCAGGGAACCCCGCGGGACAGGGCTCACAGATACGCAGTATTTT. It encodes CAIREPRGTGLTDTQYF.